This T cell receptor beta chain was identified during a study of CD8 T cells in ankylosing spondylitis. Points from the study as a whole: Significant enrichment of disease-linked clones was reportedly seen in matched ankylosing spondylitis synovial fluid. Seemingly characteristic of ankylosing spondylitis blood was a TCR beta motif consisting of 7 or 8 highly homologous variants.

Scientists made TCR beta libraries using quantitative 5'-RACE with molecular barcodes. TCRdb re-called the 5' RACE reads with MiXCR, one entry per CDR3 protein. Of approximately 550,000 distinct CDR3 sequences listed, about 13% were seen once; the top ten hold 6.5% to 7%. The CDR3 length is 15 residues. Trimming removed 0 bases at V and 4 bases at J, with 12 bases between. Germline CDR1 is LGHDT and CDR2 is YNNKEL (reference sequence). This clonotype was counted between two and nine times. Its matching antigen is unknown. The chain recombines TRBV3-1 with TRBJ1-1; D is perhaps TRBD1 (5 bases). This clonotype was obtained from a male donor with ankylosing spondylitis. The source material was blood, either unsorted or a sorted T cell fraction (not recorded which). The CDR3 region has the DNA TGTGCCAGCAGCCAAGAGGGGAGGGGTATCACTGAAGCTTTCTTT. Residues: CASSQEGRGITEAFF.